This T cell receptor (beta chain) is from a study of chemoradiotherapy in HPV16-positive cancers. Findings of the study overall: During treatment, candidate HPV-specific clones and E7-related motifs expanded in tumor.

Details on this clone: Its specificity is unknown.

The CDR3 has 13 amino acids. The germline V and J ends were trimmed by 5 bases and 5 bases, with 10 bases remaining between them. The germline gives CDR1 SGHVS, CDR2 FNYEAQ. Assay: immunoSEQ multiplex PCR; the TCRdb copy retains only in-frame clones and omits some. The sample shows approximately 12,000 clones, 90% to 95% of them seen only once. The rearrangement uses TRBV7-6 and TRBJ1-5, with no clear D. The sequencing used blood, collected from a patient who underwent chemoradiotherapy. The receptor was isolated from a human donor with HPV-associated anogenital cancer. CDR3 protein: CASSALFDQPQHF. The CDR3 nucleotides are TGTGCCAGCAGCGCCCTCTTCGATCAGCCCCAGCATTTT.